This T cell receptor beta chain is from a study of T cells in Graves' hyperthyroidism and ophthalmopathy. Study-wide context: Upon initial diagnosis and before any treatment, peripheral blood was collected. The study, taken as a whole, reports: In blood, most of the thyroid clonotypes expanded above 0.001 were also present.

Patients were excluded because of uncontrolled infection, other autoimmune disease, pregnancy or lactation. This clonotype came up many times. Its target is not known. Amplification yielded TCR beta CDR3 regions, with RNA transcripts as the source. When the TCR CDR3 underwent first-round RT-PCR, the HTBI primer set was used. TCRdb reprocessed the multiplex PCR reads via MiXCR and lists one record per CDR3 protein. Here the sample spans a few hundred thousand distinct CDR3 sequences, less than 25% being singletons. The V end lost 0 bases, the J end lost 4 bases, and 12 bases lay between the germline ends. The CDR3 covers 15 residues. Germline CDR1 is MNHEY and CDR2 is SVGAGI.

The receptor was isolated from a man between 18 and 35 years old with Graves' hyperthyroidism. The chain has TRBV6-5 and TRBJ1-1, with no clear D. The sample consisted of blood. CDR3 region: CASSYSRQAGTEAFF. In DNA, the CDR3 is TGTGCCAGCAGTTACTCGAGACAAGCGGGCACTGAAGCTTTCTTT.